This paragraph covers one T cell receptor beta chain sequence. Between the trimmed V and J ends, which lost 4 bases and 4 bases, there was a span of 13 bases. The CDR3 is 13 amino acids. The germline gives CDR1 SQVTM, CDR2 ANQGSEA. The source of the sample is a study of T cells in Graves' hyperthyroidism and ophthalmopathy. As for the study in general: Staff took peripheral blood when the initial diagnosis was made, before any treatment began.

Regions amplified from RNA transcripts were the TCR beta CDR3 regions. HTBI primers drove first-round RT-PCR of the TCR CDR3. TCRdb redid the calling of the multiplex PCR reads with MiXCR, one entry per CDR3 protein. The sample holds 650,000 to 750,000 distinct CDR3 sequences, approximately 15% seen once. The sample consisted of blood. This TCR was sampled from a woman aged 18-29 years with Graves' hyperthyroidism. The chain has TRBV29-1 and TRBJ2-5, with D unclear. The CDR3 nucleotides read TGCAGCGTTGTTTTCGGCCGGAGAGAGACCCAGTACTTC. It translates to CSVVFGRRETQYF. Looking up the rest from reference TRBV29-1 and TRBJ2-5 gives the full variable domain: SAVISQKPSRDICQRGTSLTIQCQVDSQVTMMFWYRQQPGQSLTLIATANQGSEATYESGFVIDKFPISRPNLTFSTLTVSNMSPEDSSIYLCSVVFGRRETQYFGPGTRLLVL.